This T cell receptor (beta chain) came from a study of OX40 agonist ivuxolimab in advanced cancers. Study context: Past anti-PD-1, anti-PD-L1 or anti-CTLA-4 therapy was accepted, and 30% to 50% had received some. Patients achieving partial responses numbered three: one hepatocellular carcinoma case and two cutaneous melanoma cases.

The table came from immunoSEQ multiplex PCR; TCRdb's copy has only in-frame clones and leaves some out. The sample records 73,000 or so clones, around 83% being singletons. The V segment lost 3 bases and the J segment 8 bases; nucleotides outside the gene matches: 10. The CDR3 contains 16 residues. Germline lookup yields CDR1 LNHNV and CDR2 YYDKDF (reference sequence). This clone was seen just once. Here the sequenced sample was CD4+ or CD8+ T cells sorted from blood, taken in a trial of the OX40 agonist ivuxolimab. The chain links TRBV15 to TRBJ2-1; 10 nucleotides align to TRBD2. The TCR originated in an adult with an advanced solid tumor such as melanoma, head and neck, liver or kidney cancer. The CDR3 here is CATSSRLAGVLYEQFF. CDR3 DNA: TGTGCCACCAGCAGCAGGCTAGCGGGAGTTCTTTATGAGCAGTTCTTC.